This is a list of T cell receptor beta chains from one sample in a study of OX40 agonist ivuxolimab in advanced cancers. TCRdb's copy holds only in-frame clones and misses some; the assay was immunoSEQ multiplex PCR. The sample consists of over 25,000 clones, 82% of them appearing once. This material consisted of CD4+ or CD8+ T cells sorted from blood, taken in a trial of the OX40 agonist ivuxolimab. Receptor source: an adult with an advanced solid tumor such as melanoma, head and neck, liver or kidney cancer. Both conserved end residues are part of each CDR3. A D gene is named only where the DNA matches it firmly. A row's size may be missing; if present it is once, few, many or a size class.

clone size: -; J gene: TRBJ1-1; V gene: TRBV27; D gene: -; CDR3 protein: CASARGGMMNTEAFF; CDR3 DNA: TGTGCCAGCGCCAGGGGAGGGATGATGAACACTGAAGCTTTCTTT
clone size: -; J gene: TRBJ2-2; V gene: TRBV4-1; D gene: -; CDR3 protein: CASSQYYDPRDTGELFF; CDR3 DNA: TGCGCCAGCAGCCAATACTATGACCCACGTGACACCGGGGAGCTGTTTTTT
clone size: medium-sized; J gene: TRBJ2-3; V gene: TRBV9; D gene: TRBD2; CDR3 protein: CASSALAGYSTDTQYF; CDR3 DNA: TGTGCCAGCAGCGCCTTAGCGGGTTATAGCACAGATACGCAGTATTTT
clone size: -; J gene: TRBJ1-2; V gene: TRBV29-1; D gene: -; CDR3 protein: CSVVSGPYGYTF; CDR3 DNA: TGCAGCGTTGTTTCAGGCCCCTATGGCTACACCTTC
clone size: -; J gene: TRBJ2-7; V gene: TRBV5-8; D gene: -; CDR3 protein: CASSRRGYEQYF; CDR3 DNA: TGTGCCAGCAGCCGACGAGGTTACGAGCAGTACTTC
clone size: once; J gene: TRBJ2-1; V gene: TRBV2; D gene: TRBD1; CDR3 protein: CASSTGTGVNEQFF; CDR3 DNA: TGTGCCAGCAGCACCGGGACAGGGGTCAATGAGCAGTTCTTC
clone size: -; J gene: TRBJ2-1; V gene: TRBV12-1; D gene: -; CDR3 protein: CASSFPAGGYEQFF; CDR3 DNA: TGTGCCAGCAGCTTTCCTGCGGGAGGCTATGAGCAGTTCTTC
clone size: -; J gene: TRBJ2-3; V gene: TRBV9; D gene: -; CDR3 protein: CASSVGARFTDTQYF; CDR3 DNA: TGTGCCAGCAGCGTAGGGGCGCGGTTCACAGATACGCAGTATTTT
clone size: -; J gene: TRBJ2-7; V gene: TRBV7-6; D gene: TRBD2; CDR3 protein: CASSRGGEQYF; CDR3 DNA: TGTGCCAGCAGCCGCGGGGGCGAGCAGTACTTC
clone size: -; J gene: TRBJ2-1; V gene: TRBV29-1; D gene: TRBD2; CDR3 protein: CSPGLAGVYNEQFF; CDR3 DNA: TGCAGCCCTGGACTAGCGGGGGTCTACAATGAGCAGTTCTTC
clone size: -; J gene: TRBJ2-1; V gene: TRBV7-9; D gene: -; CDR3 protein: CASSSTASGLTYNEQFF; CDR3 DNA: TGTGCCAGCAGTTCAACCGCTTCCGGGCTTACCTACAATGAGCAGTTCTTC
clone size: -; J gene: TRBJ2-2; V gene: TRBV15; D gene: TRBD2; CDR3 protein: CATSRDISGRFTGELFF; CDR3 DNA: TGTGCCACCAGCAGAGATATTAGCGGGAGGTTTACCGGGGAGCTGTTTTTT
clone size: few; J gene: TRBJ2-1; V gene: TRBV7-8; D gene: -; CDR3 protein: CASSFGGWDEQFF; CDR3 DNA: TGTGCCAGCAGCTTCGGGGGATGGGATGAGCAGTTCTTC
clone size: -; J gene: TRBJ2-3; V gene: TRBV7-3; D gene: TRBD2; CDR3 protein: CASSLRGLAADTQYF; CDR3 DNA: TGTGCCAGCAGCTTAAGGGGACTAGCCGCAGATACGCAGTATTTT
clone size: -; J gene: TRBJ2-1; V gene: TRBV7-9; D gene: -; CDR3 protein: CASSLAFYNEQFF; CDR3 DNA: TGTGCCAGCAGCTTAGCCTTCTACAATGAGCAGTTCTTC
clone size: -; J gene: TRBJ1-1; V gene: TRBV15; D gene: -; CDR3 protein: CATSGDKNTEAFF; CDR3 DNA: TGTGCCACCAGCGGGGATAAGAACACTGAAGCTTTCTTT
clone size: -; J gene: TRBJ2-7; V gene: TRBV6-5; D gene: -; CDR3 protein: CASSYRENYEQYF; CDR3 DNA: TGTGCCAGCAGTTACAGGGAAAACTACGAGCAGTACTTC
clone size: once; J gene: TRBJ1-2; V gene: TRBV5-4; D gene: -; CDR3 protein: CASSPRGTSGYTF; CDR3 DNA: TGTGCCAGCAGCCCCAGGGGTACGAGTGGCTACACCTTC
clone size: -; J gene: TRBJ2-5; V gene: TRBV4-1; D gene: TRBD2; CDR3 protein: CASSQVSLAEETQYF; CDR3 DNA: TGCGCCAGCAGCCAAGTAAGTCTAGCGGAAGAGACCCAGTACTTC
clone size: once; J gene: TRBJ2-7; V gene: TRBV7-2; D gene: TRBD2; CDR3 protein: CASSPSELAGSYEQYF; CDR3 DNA: TGTGCCAGCAGCCCCAGTGAACTAGCGGGGTCCTACGAGCAGTACTTC
clone size: -; J gene: TRBJ2-7; V gene: TRBV6-5; D gene: -; CDR3 protein: CASRGNTYEQYF; CDR3 DNA: TGTGCCAGCAGGGGAAACACCTACGAGCAGTACTTC
clone size: -; J gene: TRBJ2-4; V gene: TRBV2; D gene: TRBD1; CDR3 protein: CASREPGQGTRYIQYF; CDR3 DNA: TGTGCCAGCAGGGAACCGGGACAGGGGACGAGATACATTCAGTACTTC
clone size: -; J gene: TRBJ2-3; V gene: TRBV19; D gene: -; CDR3 protein: CASSPGGLADTQYF; CDR3 DNA: TGTGCCAGTAGTCCGGGGGGCCTTGCAGATACGCAGTATTTT
clone size: once; J gene: TRBJ2-3; V gene: TRBV27; D gene: TRBD2; CDR3 protein: CASSQAGGLLYF; CDR3 DNA: TGTGCCAGCAGTCAAGCGGGAGGTCTCCTGTATTTT
clone size: -; J gene: TRBJ1-5; V gene: TRBV5-8; D gene: -; CDR3 protein: CASSLGSTEPQHF; CDR3 DNA: TGTGCCAGCAGCTTGGGATCGACGGAACCCCAGCATTTT
clone size: -; J gene: TRBJ1-4; V gene: TRBV30; D gene: -; CDR3 protein: CACPRRGGGEKLFF; CDR3 DNA: TGTGCCTGTCCGAGGAGAGGGGGAGGAGAAAAACTGTTTTTT
clone size: -; J gene: TRBJ1-1; V gene: TRBV11-2; D gene: -; CDR3 protein: CASTAGGSAFF; CDR3 DNA: TGTGCCAGCACGGCGGGGGGTTCAGCTTTCTTT
clone size: -; J gene: TRBJ2-2; V gene: TRBV11-3; D gene: -; CDR3 protein: CASSWGSTGELFF; CDR3 DNA: TGTGCCAGCAGCTGGGGATCCACCGGGGAGCTGTTTTTT
clone size: -; J gene: TRBJ2-5; V gene: TRBV27; D gene: -; CDR3 protein: CASSLMGESQETQYF; CDR3 DNA: TGTGCCAGCAGTTTAATGGGGGAGAGCCAAGAGACCCAGTACTTC
clone size: -; J gene: TRBJ2-7; V gene: TRBV28; D gene: -; CDR3 protein: CASSSPPALGYEQYF; CDR3 DNA: TGTGCCAGCAGTTCTCCCCCCGCGCTAGGCTACGAGCAGTACTTC
clone size: medium-sized; J gene: TRBJ2-3; V gene: TRBV27; D gene: TRBD1; CDR3 protein: CASSLGTGQDTQYF; CDR3 DNA: TGTGCCAGCAGTCTCGGGACAGGGCAGGATACGCAGTATTTT
clone size: -; J gene: TRBJ2-1; V gene: TRBV13; D gene: -; CDR3 protein: CASSLGGSPYNEQFF; CDR3 DNA: TGTGCCAGCAGCTTAGGCGGGAGTCCCTACAATGAGCAGTTCTTC
clone size: -; J gene: TRBJ2-7; V gene: TRBV12-2; D gene: -; CDR3 protein: CASRLPLLAGTYEQYF; CDR3 DNA: TGTGCAAGTCGCTTACCTCTCCTAGCGGGAACCTACGAGCAGTACTTC
clone size: -; J gene: TRBJ1-2; V gene: TRBV4-1; D gene: TRBD1; CDR3 protein: CASSQDQGADGYTF; CDR3 DNA: TGCGCCAGCAGCCAAGACCAGGGGGCGGATGGCTACACCTTC
clone size: -; J gene: TRBJ1-1; V gene: TRBV15; D gene: -; CDR3 protein: CATSSSARTPNTEAFF; CDR3 DNA: TGTGCCACCAGCAGCTCAGCAAGGACCCCCAACACTGAAGCTTTCTTT
clone size: -; J gene: TRBJ2-2; V gene: TRBV7-9; D gene: -; CDR3 protein: CASSHPRSANTGELFF; CDR3 DNA: TGTGCCAGCAGCCACCCGCGGTCGGCGAACACCGGGGAGCTGTTTTTT
clone size: -; J gene: TRBJ1-5; V gene: TRBV15; D gene: TRBD1; CDR3 protein: CATSRASGTGVGNQPQHF; CDR3 DNA: TGTGCCACCAGCAGAGCTTCCGGGACAGGGGTTGGCAATCAGCCCCAGCATTTT
clone size: -; J gene: TRBJ2-1; V gene: TRBV7-9; D gene: TRBD1; CDR3 protein: CASSYTGDPPYNEQFF; CDR3 DNA: TGTGCCAGCAGTTATACAGGGGACCCTCCCTACAATGAGCAGTTCTTC
clone size: -; J gene: TRBJ1-2; V gene: TRBV6-5; D gene: -; CDR3 protein: CASSLTGGLYGYTF; CDR3 DNA: TGTGCCAGCAGTCTTACGGGTGGCCTCTATGGCTACACCTTC
clone size: -; J gene: TRBJ2-6; V gene: TRBV27; D gene: TRBD2; CDR3 protein: CASSVLAGVSGANVLTF; CDR3 DNA: TGTGCCAGCTCGGTGTTAGCGGGAGTATCTGGGGCCAACGTCCTGACTTTC
clone size: -; J gene: TRBJ2-3; V gene: TRBV28; D gene: -; CDR3 protein: CASSHLSGSSTDTQYF; CDR3 DNA: TGTGCCAGCAGTCACCTTAGCGGTTCTAGCACAGATACGCAGTATTTT
clone size: -; J gene: TRBJ2-5; V gene: TRBV5-1; D gene: TRBD1; CDR3 protein: CASSLDRGVGNQETQYF; CDR3 DNA: TGCGCCAGCAGCCTTGACAGGGGGGTGGGCAACCAAGAGACCCAGTACTTC
clone size: -; J gene: TRBJ1-2; V gene: TRBV5-1; D gene: -; CDR3 protein: CASSLAGKDGYTF; CDR3 DNA: TGCGCCAGCAGCTTGGCAGGGAAGGATGGCTACACCTTC
clone size: medium-sized; J gene: TRBJ2-7; V gene: TRBV10-1; D gene: TRBD1; CDR3 protein: CASTGGYEQYF; CDR3 DNA: TGCGCCAGCACAGGGGGCTACGAGCAGTACTTC
clone size: few; J gene: TRBJ2-7; V gene: TRBV6-5; D gene: -; CDR3 protein: CASSVRGSSSYEQYF; CDR3 DNA: TGTGCCAGCAGTGTAAGGGGTTCTAGCTCCTACGAGCAGTACTTC
clone size: once; J gene: TRBJ1-1; V gene: TRBV6-1; D gene: TRBD1; CDR3 protein: CASSELGGGQDTEAFF; CDR3 DNA: TGTGCCAGCAGTGAATTAGGAGGGGGCCAGGACACTGAAGCTTTCTTT
clone size: -; J gene: TRBJ1-4; V gene: TRBV6-5; D gene: -; CDR3 protein: CASSTEATNEKLFF; CDR3 DNA: TGTGCCAGCAGTACAGAGGCAACTAATGAAAAACTGTTTTTT
clone size: -; J gene: TRBJ2-2; V gene: TRBV6-4; D gene: TRBD1; CDR3 protein: CASRPGGVDTGELFF; CDR3 DNA: TGTGCCAGCAGGCCAGGGGGCGTCGACACCGGGGAGCTGTTTTTT
clone size: -; J gene: TRBJ2-7; V gene: TRBV13; D gene: TRBD1; CDR3 protein: CASSSRGRWGEQYF; CDR3 DNA: TGTGCCAGCAGCTCCAGGGGGCGCTGGGGCGAGCAGTACTTC
clone size: -; J gene: TRBJ2-7; V gene: TRBV6-5; D gene: -; CDR3 protein: CASSFSYEQYF; CDR3 DNA: TGTGCCAGCAGTTTCAGCTACGAGCAGTACTTC
clone size: -; J gene: TRBJ2-1; V gene: TRBV5-1; D gene: -; CDR3 protein: CASSSRGRNEQFF; CDR3 DNA: TGCGCCAGCAGCTCCAGGGGCCGGAATGAGCAGTTCTTC
clone size: -; J gene: TRBJ1-5; V gene: TRBV7-9; D gene: -; CDR3 protein: CASSKDGSNQPQHF; CDR3 DNA: TGTGCCAGCAGCAAAGACGGAAGCAATCAGCCCCAGCATTTT
clone size: -; J gene: TRBJ2-5; V gene: TRBV4-1; D gene: TRBD1; CDR3 protein: CASSQDDRGPEETQYF; CDR3 DNA: TGCGCCAGCAGCCAAGACGACAGGGGGCCAGAGGAGACCCAGTACTTC
clone size: few; J gene: TRBJ1-1; V gene: TRBV7-9; D gene: -; CDR3 protein: CASSLGRLNTEAFF; CDR3 DNA: TGTGCCAGCAGCTTGGGCAGACTGAACACTGAAGCTTTCTTT
clone size: once; J gene: TRBJ1-5; V gene: TRBV14; D gene: TRBD1; CDR3 protein: CASSPRTGGQPQHF; CDR3 DNA: TGTGCCAGCAGCCCGCGGACAGGGGGACAGCCCCAGCATTTT
clone size: -; J gene: TRBJ1-2; V gene: TRBV2; D gene: TRBD1; CDR3 protein: CASSLQGAYDGYTF; CDR3 DNA: TGTGCCAGCAGCCTGCAGGGGGCATACGATGGCTACACCTTC
clone size: -; J gene: TRBJ2-3; V gene: TRBV7-9; D gene: TRBD2; CDR3 protein: CASSLGFGAGELTDTQYF; CDR3 DNA: TGTGCCAGCAGCTTAGGTTTCGGAGCGGGAGAATTAACAGATACGCAGTATTTT
clone size: -; J gene: TRBJ2-2; V gene: TRBV2; D gene: TRBD2; CDR3 protein: CASSVPGGRAPDTGELFF; CDR3 DNA: TGTGCCAGCAGTGTCCCAGGCGGGAGGGCCCCCGACACCGGGGAGCTGTTTTTT
clone size: -; J gene: TRBJ2-4; V gene: TRBV5-6; D gene: TRBD1; CDR3 protein: CASSIGTGRNIQYF; CDR3 DNA: TGTGCCAGCAGCATAGGGACAGGGCGAAACATTCAGTACTTC
clone size: -; J gene: TRBJ1-2; V gene: TRBV27; D gene: TRBD1; CDR3 protein: CASSLRGRTGDYYGYTF; CDR3 DNA: TGTGCCAGCAGTTTAAGGGGTAGGACAGGGGATTACTATGGCTACACCTTC